The present TCR beta chain was sequenced within a study of blood T cell repertoires in COVID-19 (dated by TCRdb to between 2020 and 2021). At the level of the whole study: Samples covering the acute and convalescent phases of COVID-19 were provided by collaborators in the United States, Italy and Spain. The samples were drawn from the first 160 participants of the ongoing ImmuneRACE study and from under 1,500 subjects provided by 6 global collaborators. The prospective study material was composed of cDNA or gDNA derived from T cells, B-cell-depleted T cells, or PBMCs. The sample metadata nearly always contained a de-identified subject ID, COVID-19 status, age in years and sex. The dataset comprised deeply sampled blood TCRbeta repertoires from subjects exposed to, actively infected with, or recovered from COVID-19. The repertoires were released in a freely available public database intended as a resource for research on the immune response to SARS-CoV-2. Where available, HLA class I and class II types were obtained from metadata supplied by the sample provider rather than from assay-based typing.

The immunoSEQ Assay, a bias-controlled multiplex PCR, was used to amplify TCRbeta CDR3 regions from genomic DNA. In the paper's pipeline: The number of nucleated cells in each sample was estimated from the amplification of reference gene primers within the assay. Sequence reads were collapsed and filtered to measure the absolute abundance of every unique TCRbeta CDR3 rearrangement. For each sample, productive Simpson clonality was calculated by taking the square root of Simpson's diversity index across productive rearrangements. The immuneACCESS repertoire file appears here via TCRdb, limited to in-frame rearrangements. These files lack a portion of the clones; in checked studies, under half of the deficit traces to unresolved V genes, and the cause of the others is not known. That table furnishes V, J and clone size, whereas the DNA furnished D and trimming. This sample is represented by 15,000 to 20,000 clones; about 90% of them were singletons. The ten biggest clones cover less than 3.5% of the sample.

Study-level results and caveats: Clinical and demographic metadata were provided uncurated, with the amount varying by source and participant.

Remarks on this clone: This clone's antigen is unknown. There are no base qualities to consult, and no much larger clone falls within one base.

V lost 4 bases and J lost 2 bases, and the count of bases not matched to a germline gene is 8. There are 16 amino acids in the CDR3, from cysteine to phenylalanine inclusive. The retained sequence is limited to the CDR3, 48 bases, with the frame set at the first base. CDR1 and CDR2 are drawn from the germline V gene (reference sequence): LNHDA, SQIVND. Each collaborating institution followed its own protocols to collect whole blood in K2EDTA tubes. Collaborator samples were shipped for TCRbeta analysis as frozen whole blood, isolated PBMCs, or DNA extracted from either sample type. Recombination linked TRBV19 to TRBJ2-4, with TRBD1 identical over 7 junction bases. The source of this sequence is a human donor in a cohort sampled during active COVID-19. Sequences were obtained from peripheral blood. Here the CDR3 is given as CASSRQGDLTKNIQYF. In nucleotides, the sequence is TGTGCCAGTAGTAGACAGGGCGACTTAACCAAAAACATTCAGTACTTC. The CDR3, completed at both ends by the reference TRBV19 and TRBJ2-4 genes, gives the full variable domain DGGITQSPKYLFRKEGQNVTLSCEQNLNHDAMYWYRQDPGQGLRLIYYSQIVNDFQKGDIAEGYSVSREKKESFPLTVTSAQKNPTAFYLCASSRQGDLTKNIQYFGAGTRLSVL.